This passage covers 21 T cell receptor beta chains from one sample sequenced in a study of OX40 agonist ivuxolimab in advanced cancers. Assay used: immunoSEQ multiplex PCR; TCRdb lists only in-frame clones, some missing. The sample holds tens of thousands of clones, about 86% seen once. The sequencing used CD4+ or CD8+ T cells sorted from blood, collected in a trial of the OX40 agonist ivuxolimab. The receptor source for this set is an adult with an advanced solid tumor such as melanoma, head and neck, liver or kidney cancer.

The chain employs TRBV28 and TRBJ1-2; D remains unclear. V was shortened by 6 bases and J by 0 bases, with 14 bases between the two germline ends. The CDR3 extends over 15 amino acids. The germline gives CDR1 MDHEN, CDR2 SYDVKM. CDR3 amino acids: CASSPPVRANYGYTF. The CDR3 nucleotides read TGTGCCAGCAGCCCACCCGTTCGAGCTAACTATGGCTACACCTTC.

The rearrangement uses TRBV10-1 and TRBJ1-1, with D hard to call. Germline CDR1 WNHNN, CDR2 SYGVQD (reference sequence). Trimming took off 3 bases at V and 4 bases at J, with 12 bases between the two ends. The CDR3 is made up of 14 amino acids. The CDR3, as DNA: TGCGCCAGCAGTGATGTGATTGAGGGCACTGAAGCTTTCTTT. Protein sequence: CASSDVIEGTEAFF.

The chain recombines TRBV11-2 with TRBJ2-2; D remains unclear. This CDR3 has 14 amino acids. Germline-derived CDR1 and CDR2 are SGHAT and FQNNGV. The V end lost 4 bases, the J end lost 9 bases, and 15 bases lay between the germline ends. DNA of the CDR3: TGTGCCAGCAGCTCCAGTCGGGCCTCGCGGGAGCTGTTTTTT. Translation gives CASSSSRASRELFF.

In its sample, this clone is medium-sized (0.01 to 0.1%). This sequence joins TRBV28 and TRBJ1-5; D is unresolved. Germline V gene lookup returns CDR1 MDHEN and CDR2 SYDVKM. The CDR3 has 16 residues. Trimming pared 5 bases from V and 7 bases from J, leaving 21 bases between. The CDR3 region is CASSPLAIFNPQPQHF. In DNA, the CDR3 is TGTGCCAGCAGTCCCCTCGCGATCTTTAACCCCCAGCCCCAGCATTTT.

The genes are TRBV10-1 and TRBJ1-3, with D maybe TRBD1 (5 bases). CDR1 is WNHNN, CDR2 SYGVQD, per germline (reference sequence). The CDR3 is 20 amino acids. Trimming took 2 bases from V and 0 from J, leaving 23 bases between them. The CDR3 sequence is CASSELLRGATYLSGNTIYF. The CDR3 coding sequence is TGCGCCAGCAGTGAGCTCCTTCGGGGCGCGACTTACCTCTCTGGAAACACCATATATTTT.

CDR3: CASSIGPDSPLHF. CDR3 nucleotides: TGTGCCAGCAGCATAGGACCCGATTCACCCCTCCACTTT. The rearrangement links TRBV14 to TRBJ1-6; no reliable D call. Germline CDR1 and CDR2: SGHDN and FVKESK. The CDR3 length is 13 residues. Trimming took off 5 bases at V and 8 bases at J, with 10 bases between the two ends.

This clone was seen more than once but under ten times. This rearrangement joins TRBV4-2 to TRBJ2-3; D is uncertain. Trimming removed 0 bases at V and 4 bases at J, with 2 bases between. The CDR3 has 12 residues. Per the germline V gene, CDR1 is LGHNA and CDR2 is YNFKEQ. The CDR3 nucleotides are TGTGCCAGCAGCCAAGACTCAGATACGCAGTATTTT. Its translation is CASSQDSDTQYF.

The chain combines TRBV5-1 with TRBJ2-1, with D perhaps assigned TRBD1 or TRBD2 (5 bases each). Germline-derived CDR1 and CDR2 are SGHRS and YFSETQ. Trimming took 0 bases from V and 10 from J, leaving 20 bases between them. This CDR3 region has 16 residues. This CDR3 reads CASSLDSVGAVGEQFF. Written as DNA, the CDR3 is TGCGCCAGCAGCTTGGATTCGGTCGGGGCGGTTGGGGAGCAGTTCTTC.

The V call is TRBV11-2, the J call TRBJ2-1; D gene unclear. Per germline, CDR1 SGHAT and CDR2 FQNNGV. V lost 1 base and J lost 1, with 8 bases in between. The CDR3 covers 15 residues. The CDR3 coding sequence is TGTGCCAGCAGCTTAGCGGGTAGTTCCTACAATGAGCAGTTCTTC. Amino acids: CASSLAGSSYNEQFF.

The chain carries TRBV28 and TRBJ1-1; D is undetermined. The CDR3 totals 13 residues. Trimming removed 2 bases from V and 10 bases from J, with 14 bases in between. Germline CDR1 and CDR2: MDHEN and SYDVKM. CDR3 residues: CASSLITKQGAFF. CDR3 nucleotides: TGTGCCAGCAGTTTAATTACGAAACAAGGAGCTTTCTTT.

The DNA for the CDR3 is TGTGCCAGTAGTATGGGGGTGGCGGGAGCCCAAGAGACCCAGTACTTC. It yields the protein CASSMGVAGAQETQYF. The chain has TRBV19 and TRBJ2-5; 7 bases are a match to TRBD2. The CDR3 extends over 16 amino acids. From germline, CDR1 is LNHDA and CDR2 SQIVND (reference sequence). J lost 1 base, V lost 3 bases, and 8 bases had no gene match.

In DNA, the CDR3 is TGTGCCACCAGCAACCAGGTTGGGGATACGCAGTATTTT. Amino acids: CATSNQVGDTQYF. The rearrangement joins TRBV15 to TRBJ2-3; D is ambiguous. With 4 bases removed from V and 6 bases from J, the gap between germline ends came to 11 bases. In germline, CDR1 is LNHNV, CDR2 YYDKDF (reference sequence). There are 13 residues in the CDR3.

This chain uses TRBV6-6 with TRBJ2-3; D unresolved. Germline V gene lookup returns CDR1 MNHNY and CDR2 SVGAGI (reference sequence). The ends were cut back, 1 base at V and 4 bases at J, with 6 bases in the middle. This CDR3 comprises 13 residues. CDR3 nucleotides: TGTGCCAGCAGTTACTTGGGGTCAGATACGCAGTATTTT. Translation: CASSYLGSDTQYF.

The chain couples TRBV7-9 to TRBJ2-5; TRBD2 agrees at 12 bases. The CDR3 is 16 amino acids. Trimming removed 5 bases from V and 4 bases from J; junction bases left unmatched: 8. Germline V gene lookup returns CDR1 SEHNR and CDR2 FQNEAQ (reference sequence). In DNA form, the CDR3 reads TGTGCCAGCAGCCGAGACGGACTAGCGGGACGAGAGACCCAGTACTTC. It specifies CASSRDGLAGRETQYF.

The genes are TRBV9 and TRBJ1-1; D unresolved. This CDR3 is built from 13 residues. The germline V gene encodes CDR1 SGDLS and CDR2 YYNGEE. Trimming pared 0 bases from V and 2 bases from J, leaving 5 bases between. CDR3 sequence (DNA): TGTGCCAGCAGCGTAGGCACCAACACTGAAGCTTTCTTT. This encodes CASSVGTNTEAFF.

V and J are TRBV5-4 and TRBJ2-5; 12 nucleotides agree with TRBD2. The CDR3 has 15 amino acids. CDR1 and CDR2 (germline): SGHNT, YYREEE (reference sequence). V was clipped by 3 bases and J by 6 bases; unmatched bases: 6. This chain's CDR3 is CASSYLAGGQKTQYF. As DNA, the CDR3 is TGTGCCAGCAGCTATCTAGCGGGAGGGCAGAAGACCCAGTACTTC. Looking up the rest from reference TRBV5-4 and TRBJ2-5 gives the full variable domain: ETGVTQSPTHLIKTRGQQVTLRCSSQSGHNTVSWYQQALGQGPQFIFQYYREEENGRGNFPPRFSGLQFPNYSSELNVNALELDDSALYLCASSYLAGGQKTQYFGPGTRLLVL.

This CDR3 reads CASSLNRVPYEQYF. In nucleotides, the CDR3 is TGTGCCAGCAGTTTAAACAGGGTACCCTACGAGCAGTACTTC. The chain combines TRBV28 with TRBJ2-7, with D maybe TRBD1 (6 bases). CDR1 is MDHEN and CDR2 is SYDVKM in the germline V gene. V gave up 2 bases and J gave up 2 bases, with 10 bases separating them. The CDR3 contains 14 residues.

The chain combines TRBV7-2 with TRBJ2-1, with no clear D. The CDR3 is 16 amino acids. V lost 1 base and J lost 2, with 12 bases in between. Germline CDR1 and CDR2: SGHTA and FQGNSA. CDR3 DNA: TGTGCCAGCAGCTTAGGAGCTAGGAGCCCCTACAATGAGCAGTTCTTC. Its translation is CASSLGARSPYNEQFF.

The chain employs TRBV30 and TRBJ2-1, with D possibly matching TRBD2 (6 bases). The germline V gene encodes CDR1 GTSNPN and CDR2 SVGIG (reference sequence). V lost 5 bases to trimming and J lost 9 bases, with 17 bases between them. The CDR3 spans 13 residues. The CDR3 DNA is TGTGCCTGGTCTAGCGATCTAAGGGGTGAGCAGTTCTTC. Amino acids: CAWSSDLRGEQFF.

The V gene is TRBV2, the J gene TRBJ1-4; D call uncertain. Germline CDR1 and CDR2: SNHLY and FYNNEI. CDR3 size: 13 residues. With 5 bases removed from V and 6 bases from J, the gap between germline ends came to 10 bases. The CDR3 loop reads CASSPTVYEKLFF. CDR3 nucleotide sequence: TGTGCCAGCAGTCCCACAGTATATGAAAAACTGTTTTTT. Together with reference TRBV2 and TRBJ1-4, the CDR3 gives the full variable domain: EPEVTQTPSHQVTQMGQEVILRCVPISNHLYFYWYRQILGQKVEFLVSFYNNEISEKSEIFDDQFSVERPDGSNFTLKIRSTKLEDSAMYFCASSPTVYEKLFFGSGTQLSVL.

The chain recombines TRBV28 with TRBJ2-7; D ambiguous. CDR3 length: 14 amino acids. The V end lost 1 base, the J end lost 7 bases, and 14 bases lay between the germline ends. CDR1 is MDHEN, CDR2 SYDVKM, per germline. The CDR3 sequence is CASSLSLMRTEQYF. The CDR3 nucleotides read TGTGCCAGCAGTTTATCCTTAATGCGGACGGAGCAGTACTTC. The complete variable domain, with remaining parts taken from reference TRBV28 and TRBJ2-7, reads DVKVTQSSRYLVKRTGEKVFLECVQDMDHENMFWYRQDPGLGLRLIYFSYDVKMKEKGDIPEGYSVSREKKERFSLILESASTNQTSMYLCASSLSLMRTEQYFGPGTRLTVT.